These 5 T cell receptor beta chains came from one sample sequenced in a study of cytomegalovirus exposure and HLA in healthy donors. The PCR contained 60 Vbeta and 13 Jbeta primers. Assay used: immunoSEQ multiplex PCR; TCRdb lists only in-frame clones, some missing. The sample lists 130,000 or so clones; approximately 84% were seen once. The sample was PBMCs. The receptor source for this set is a young woman in good health and CMV-seronegative.

The chain recombines TRBV19 with TRBJ2-7; 8 nucleotides agree with TRBD2. V lost 6 bases to trimming and J lost 7 bases; unmatched junction nucleotides: 17. Germline CDR1 is LNHDA and CDR2 is SQIVND (reference sequence). The CDR3 loop spans 16 amino acids. Here the CDR3 DNA reads TGTGCCAGTAGCCCCCCGGGCTCGAGGGCTAGCGGGGAGCAGTACTTC. Its protein product is CASSPPGSRASGEQYF.

About this clone: Compared with germline, one end of the junction differs, possibly owing to a read error. The chain combines TRBV23-1 with TRBJ1-1; D is unclear. TRBV23-1 is identified as an open reading frame with a role that is uncertain. CDR3 size: 17 residues. The CDR3 reads CVSSQSSGAALNTEAFF. CDR3 coding DNA: TGCGTCAGCAGTCAATCTAGCGGTGCGGCTTTGAACACTGAAGCTTTCTTT.

The rearrangement links TRBV5-1 to TRBJ1-2; maybe TRBD1 (5 bases). CDR1 and CDR2 (germline): SGHRS, YFSETQ. This CDR3 spans 17 amino acids. The ends were cut back, 0 bases at V and 0 bases at J, with 15 bases in the middle. The CDR3 nucleotides are TGCGCCAGCAGCTTGGATTATAGGGGCACAGCTAACTATGGCTACACCTTC. Translating gives CASSLDYRGTANYGYTF. The full variable domain, in which reference TRBV5-1 and TRBJ1-2 provide the parts outside the CDR3, is KAGVTQTPRYLIKTRGQQVTLSCSPISGHRSVSWYQQTPGQGLQFLFEYFSETQRNKGNFPGRFSGRQFSNSRSEMNVSTLELGDSALYLCASSLDYRGTANYGYTFGSGTRLTVV.

This clone has only one observation. The chain recombines TRBV5-4 with TRBJ1-1; TRBD1 might be the D (6 bases). This CDR3 region has 13 residues. The germline V gene has CDR1 SGHNT and CDR2 YYREEE (reference sequence). The germline V and J ends were trimmed by 3 bases and 3 bases, with 9 bases remaining between them. The chain's CDR3 is CASSSPGDTEAFF. CDR3 sequence (DNA): TGTGCCAGCAGCTCCCCAGGGGACACTGAAGCTTTCTTT.

This chain connects TRBV5-1 to TRBJ2-2, with 8 bases matching TRBD1. Trimming removed 0 bases from V and 7 bases from J; junction bases left unmatched: 5. The CDR3 has 15 amino acids. CDR1 and CDR2 from the germline V gene are SGHRS and YFSETQ. CDR3 nucleotides: TGCGCCAGCAGCTTGGGGACAGGGACCGACGGGGAGCTGTTTTTT. It encodes CASSLGTGTDGELFF.